The clone carrying this T cell receptor beta chain showed up many times. Its specificity is unknown. This specimen comes from a study of T cells in Graves' hyperthyroidism and ophthalmopathy. The study's findings and limits: Before onset, by a median of about six months, the model predicted ophthalmopathy. Separation of ophthalmopathy from stable hyperthyroidism was achieved by a 13 V-J model.

Diagnoses were made from clinical symptoms, serum measures (thyroxine and TRAb), thyroid ultrasound and orbital computed tomography. Around 10 ml of fresh peripheral blood supplied the PBMCs. Regions amplified from RNA transcripts were the TCR beta CDR3 regions. HTBI primers were employed in a first-round RT-PCR of the TCR CDR3. TCRdb re-analysed the multiplex PCR reads in MiXCR, keeping a single row per CDR3 protein. The sample carries some 300,000 distinct CDR3 sequences, approximately 18% recorded once. The CDR3 spans 12 residues. Germline CDR1 and CDR2: LGHDT and YNNKEL (reference sequence). Deletions cut 3 bases from V and 3 bases from J, with 6 bases between.

The material sequenced was blood. This chain links TRBV3-1 with TRBJ2-7; D is unclear. The clonotype originates from a man aged 50 to 59 with Graves' ophthalmopathy. CDR3 region: CASSQTIYEQYF. The CDR3 nucleotides read TGTGCCAGCAGCCAGACCATCTACGAGCAGTACTTC.